This T cell receptor (beta chain) was obtained from a study of technical replicates of blood from a few donors. Trimming removed 3 bases from V and 1 base from J, with 14 bases in between. Germline V gives CDR1 LNHDA, CDR2 SQIVND (reference sequence). This CDR3 spans 16 amino acids. The protocol was immunoSEQ multiplex PCR, while the TCRdb copy is restricted to in-frame clones and leaves out a portion. The table has around 83,000 clones, just over 90% seen once; the top ten hold around 0.25%. This receptor was obtained from a human donor in good health. This chain joins TRBV19 and TRBJ2-3; possible D gene TRBD2, 6 bases. Sequencing was done on a sample of T cells isolated from PBMCs. The CDR3 is CASSILGGSGTDTQYF. In nucleotides, the CDR3 is TGTGCCAGTAGTATCCTTGGGGGGTCTGGCACAGATACGCAGTATTTT.